These T cell receptor beta chains were read from a single sample in a study of T cell responses to AZD1222 COVID-19 vaccine. Libraries were prepared by immunoSEQ multiplex PCR; TCRdb keeps only in-frame clonotypes and omits some of them. The data hold over 130,000 clones, with nearly 95% observed a single time. Sample: peripheral blood, taken 28 days after the second AZD1222 dose. Receptors originate from an adult who received the AZD1222 COVID-19 vaccine. CDR3s include the opening cysteine and the closing phenylalanine or tryptophan. The order of the fields is V gene, D gene, clone size, J gene, CDR3 protein, CDR3 DNA. D genes are given only for firm matches. Where a row states a size, it is once, few, many or the class of an expanded clone; other rows omit it.

>TRBV24-1|NA|NA|TRBJ1-2
CATSSGRLGLANYGYTF
TGTGCCACCAGTTCAGGAAGGTTGGGCCTAGCTAACTATGGCTACACCTTC
>TRBV7-2|TRBD1|NA|TRBJ1-2
CASSLKNWTGFGYTF
TGTGCCAGCAGCTTAAAAAACTGGACAGGGTTCGGCTACACCTTC
>TRBV6-2/TRBV6-3|TRBD2|NA|TRBJ2-7
CASSSSGSKYEQYF
TGTGCCAGCAGTTCTAGCGGGAGCAAATACGAGCAGTACTTC
>TRBV6-2/TRBV6-3|TRBD1|NA|TRBJ2-7
CASSYPGQGISRDF
TGTGCCAGCAGTTACCCGGGACAGGGGATTTCAAGGGACTTC
>TRBV9|TRBD1|NA|TRBJ2-1
CASSLSGGTGSYNEQFF
TGTGCCAGCAGCTTAAGTGGAGGGACAGGGAGCTACAATGAGCAGTTCTTC
>TRBV11-2|NA|NA|TRBJ2-7
CASSLGARGSEEQYF
TGTGCCAGCAGCTTAGGAGCCCGGGGGTCGGAGGAGCAGTACTTC
>TRBV29-1|TRBD2|NA|TRBJ2-5
CSVEPRLAANPGAQYF
TGCAGCGTCGAACCCCGACTAGCGGCTAACCCAGGGGCCCAGTACTTC
>TRBV3-1/TRBV3-2|TRBD2|NA|TRBJ2-5
CASSQVTGTSRQYQETQYF
TGTGCCAGCAGCCAAGTCACCGGGACTAGTCGCCAGTACCAAGAGACCCAGTACTTC
>TRBV3-1/TRBV3-2|NA|NA|TRBJ2-7
CASSQDWIEQYF
TGTGCCAGCAGCCAAGACTGGATCGAGCAGTACTTC
>TRBV6-5|NA|NA|TRBJ1-2
CASSPATGYTF
TGTGCCAGCAGTCCCGCTACTGGCTACACCTTC
>TRBV4-3|NA|NA|TRBJ2-5
CASSQEGLEEETQYF
TGCGCCAGCAGCCAAGAGGGTCTTGAGGAAGAGACCCAGTACTTC
>TRBV3-1/TRBV3-2|NA|NA|TRBJ1-3
CASSPSGQTGLGWAIYF
TGTGCCAGCAGCCCTTCGGGGCAGACAGGCCTTGGGTGGGCCATATATTTT
>TRBV11-2|TRBD1|NA|TRBJ1-2
CASSLVGGGGWRSYTF
TGTGCCAGCAGCTTAGTGGGAGGGGGCGGATGGAGAAGCTACACCTTC
>TRBV28|TRBD1|NA|TRBJ1-2
CASSWTGKDGYTF
TGTGCCAGCAGTTGGACAGGGAAGGATGGCTACACCTTC
>TRBV6-5|NA|few|TRBJ1-5
CASSYSGVYNQPQHF
TGTGCCAGCAGTTACTCAGGGGTCTACAATCAGCCCCAGCATTTT
>TRBV2|NA|NA|TRBJ2-2
CASSETENTGELFF
TGTGCCAGCTCAGAGACAGAGAACACCGGGGAGCTGTTTTTT
>TRBV30|NA|once|TRBJ1-6
CAWSEQGSNSPLHF
TGTGCCTGGAGCGAACAAGGATCAAATTCACCCCTCCACTTT
>TRBV7-2|NA|NA|TRBJ2-3
CASSRESDTQYF
TGTGCCAGCAGCCGAGAGTCGGATACGCAGTATTTT
>TRBV2|NA|NA|TRBJ2-2
CASSAEGGTPGGELFF
TGTGCCAGCAGCGCCGAGGGTGGAACCCCGGGTGGGGAGCTGTTTTTT
>TRBV7-9|NA|NA|TRBJ1-2
CASSRGSDPGYTF
TGTGCCAGCAGCCGGGGGTCGGATCCTGGCTACACCTTC
>TRBV23-1|NA|NA|TRBJ1-6
CASSRRGVWKTLHF
TGCGCCAGCAGTCGCCGAGGAGTTTGGAAGACCCTCCACTTT
>TRBV5-3|NA|NA|TRBJ2-1
CARSSSGDEQFF
TGTGCCAGAAGCTCCTCAGGGGATGAGCAGTTCTTC
>TRBV30|NA|few|TRBJ1-1
CAWRVRRGWTEAFF
TGTGCCTGGAGGGTTAGGAGGGGGTGGACTGAAGCTTTCTTT
>TRBV11-2|TRBD1|NA|TRBJ1-5
CASSTDRGSNQPQHF
TGTGCCAGCAGCACAGACAGGGGTAGCAATCAGCCCCAGCATTTT
>TRBV18|TRBD2|once|TRBJ2-1
CASSTSGRAKNEQFF
TGTGCCAGCTCCACGAGCGGGAGGGCCAAGAATGAGCAGTTCTTC
>TRBV19|NA|NA|TRBJ1-5
CASSTPGGYQPQHF
TGTGCCAGTAGTACCCCGGGTGGGTATCAGCCCCAGCATTTT
>TRBV28|NA|NA|TRBJ2-1
CASSGLVAGKYEQFF
TGTGCCAGCAGTGGCTTGGTGGCGGGAAAATATGAGCAGTTCTTC
>TRBV29-1|NA|NA|TRBJ1-3
CSAGQGTGNTIYF
TGCAGCGCTGGGCAGGGGACAGGAAACACCATATATTTT
>TRBV9|TRBD1|NA|TRBJ1-5
CASSPGTGGNQPQHF
TGTGCCAGCAGCCCGGGGACAGGGGGCAATCAGCCCCAGCATTTT
>TRBV5-3|TRBD1|NA|TRBJ1-5
CARSRATGRTSNQPQHF
TGTGCCAGAAGCCGGGCGACAGGGAGGACTAGCAATCAGCCCCAGCATTTT
>TRBV27|NA|once|TRBJ1-5
CASSLWRGNQPQHF
TGTGCCAGCAGTTTATGGAGAGGGAATCAGCCCCAGCATTTT